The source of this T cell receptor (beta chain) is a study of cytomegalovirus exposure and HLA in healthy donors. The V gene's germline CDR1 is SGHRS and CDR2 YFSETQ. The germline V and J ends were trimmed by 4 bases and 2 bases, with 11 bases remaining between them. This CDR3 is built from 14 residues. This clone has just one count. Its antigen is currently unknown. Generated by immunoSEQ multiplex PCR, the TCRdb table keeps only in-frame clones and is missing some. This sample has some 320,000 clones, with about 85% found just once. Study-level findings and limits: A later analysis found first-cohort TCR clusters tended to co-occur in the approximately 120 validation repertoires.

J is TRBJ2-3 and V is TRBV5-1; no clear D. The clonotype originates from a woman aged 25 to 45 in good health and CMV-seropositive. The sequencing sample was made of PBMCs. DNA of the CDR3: TGCGCCAGCAGCGACGGTCAGGACACAGATACGCAGTATTTT. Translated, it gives CASSDGQDTDTQYF.